The entry that follows covers one TCR beta chain sequence. Original methodology: Reference gene primers were amplified, and this amplification served to estimate nucleated cell counts. Libraries were prepared by immunoSEQ multiplex PCR; TCRdb keeps only in-frame clonotypes and omits some of them. V and J calls and clone size are copied from that table; D and trimming were computed from the DNA. The sample includes around 230,000 clones, 75% to 90% seen only once; the top ten take 9.5% to 15%. The sample is drawn from a study of blood T cell repertoires in COVID-19. Study-level information: Sites across the United States, Italy and Spain contributed samples from acute and convalescent COVID-19. Sources were T cells, B-cell-depleted T cells, or PBMCs; the material itself was cDNA or gDNA.

The CDR3 has 14 amino acids. Germline V CDR1 and CDR2: SEHNR, FQNEAQ (reference sequence). The germline V and J ends were trimmed by 5 bases and 2 bases, with 10 bases remaining between them. The specimen was peripheral blood. This chain links TRBV7-9 with TRBJ1-3; D might be TRBD1 (6 bases). The sequence was collected from a woman in her fifties or sixties with active or convalescent COVID-19. CDR3 loop: CASSLRTAGNTIYF. The CDR3 DNA sequence: TGTGCCAGCAGCCTACGGACAGCTGGAAACACCATATATTTT. Together with reference TRBV7-9 and TRBJ1-3, the CDR3 gives the full variable domain: DTGVSQNPRHKITKRGQNVTFRCDPISEHNRLYWYRQTLGQGPEFLTYFQNEAQLEKSRLLSDRFSAERPKGSFSTLEIQRTEQGDSAMYLCASSLRTAGNTIYFGEGSWLTVV.